The 5 T cell receptor beta chains below all came from one sample that was sequenced in a study of cytomegalovirus exposure and HLA in healthy donors (dated by TCRdb to 2017 to 2019). The library was built by means of the immunoSEQ multiplex PCR assay. For the multiplex PCR, a mixture combining 60 forward primers for TCR Vbeta segments and 13 reverse primers for TCR Jbeta segments was used. Entries here come from immuneACCESS through TCRdb and include only in-frame sequences with V and J called. Some clones fail to appear in such tables; in the studies checked, an unresolved V gene covers under half of the shortfall, and the cause of the remainder is unknown. This sample holds approximately 100,000 clones; 75% to 90% were observed only once. Clones ranked in the top ten supply about 4.3% of the sample. Material: PBMCs. These receptor sequences come from a man aged 25 to 40 in good health and CMV-seronegative.

V usage is TRBV5-6 and J usage is TRBJ1-1, with no clear D. CDR1 and CDR2 from the germline V gene are SGHDT and YYEEEE. This CDR3 has 13 amino acids. Trimming shortened V by 4 bases and J by 9 bases, and 16 bases separated the two germline ends. This CDR3 reads CASSVGRGYQAFF. CDR3 bases: TGTGCCAGCAGCGTTGGGAGAGGTTACCAAGCTTTCTTT. Based on the CDR3 plus reference TRBV5-6 and TRBJ1-1, the full variable domain is DAGVTQSPTHLIKTRGQQVTLRCSPKSGHDTVSWYQQALGQGPQFIFQYYEEEERQRGNFPDRFSGHQFPNYSSELNVNALLLGDSALYLCASSVGRGYQAFFGQGTRLTVV.

V is TRBV25-1 and J is TRBJ2-7; D might be TRBD2 (5 bases). The V gene lost 6 bases and the J gene lost 0 bases, with 15 bases spanning the gap. This CDR3 region has 15 residues. The germline gives CDR1 MGHDK, CDR2 SYGVNS. The CDR3 DNA sequence: TGTGCCAGCAGGGAGGCGGGTAGCTACTCCTACGAGCAGTACTTC. This encodes CASREAGSYSYEQYF.

CDR3 sequence: CASSPQRRESGYTQYF. In DNA, the CDR3 is TGTGCCAGCTCACCACAGCGGCGGGAGTCGGGGTATACGCAGTATTTT. The chain recombines TRBV18 with TRBJ2-3; 7 bases map to TRBD2. This CDR3 spans 16 amino acids. The V gene end was trimmed by 1 base and the J gene end by 7 bases; junction bases not matched to a gene: 11. CDR1 KGHSH and CDR2 LQKENI come from the germline V gene.

For this clone: A read error may produce the germline difference seen at one junction end. This sequence joins TRBV15 and TRBJ2-7; TRBD2 agrees at 11 bases. The CDR3 length is 16 residues. CDR1 is LNHNV, CDR2 YYDKDF, per germline (reference sequence). The CDR3 sequence is CATSGEGTSGSYEQYF. Here the CDR3 DNA reads TGTGCCACCAGCGGAGAGGGCACTAGCGGGAGCTACGAGCAGTACTTC.

The rearrangement joins TRBV28 to TRBJ1-4; possible D gene TRBD1, 5 bases. The V end was cut by 6 bases, the J end by 6 bases, with 14 bases between. This CDR3 comprises 14 residues. Germline CDR1 and CDR2: MDHEN and SYDVKM. The CDR3 loop is CASSGGGRDEKLFF. For the CDR3, the DNA is TGTGCCAGCAGCGGGGGAGGGAGGGATGAAAAACTGTTTTTT.